These 8 T cell receptor beta chains originate from one sample sequenced in a study of T cell repertoires in aging, cancer and after chemotherapy (dated by TCRdb to the late 2010s). Genomic DNA extracted from peripheral blood, rather than sorted cells or RNA, was used as the source for amplification of TCR beta rearrangements. The sequencer listed for this sample is Illumina MiSeq. Using a mixed TRB-A/B primer pool, multiplex touch-down PCR amplified rearranged TRB sequences covering the V, D and J segments. Using fastp at Q25 and MiXCR, TCRdb reprocessed the public reads and kept productive beta chains. All rows with the same CDR3 protein become a single entry with the most common DNA and genes. The sample table holds 3,500 to 5,500 distinct CDR3 sequences, of which approximately 71% were seen once. The top ten clones comprise 7.9% of the sample. Material for sequencing was blood. Every receptor here comes from a human donor with a solid tumor.

This clonotype is large. J is TRBJ1-6 and V is TRBV7-3, with D unresolved. Deletions cut 4 bases from V and 7 bases from J, with 11 bases between. The germline gives CDR1 SGHTA, CDR2 FQGTGA. The CDR3 has 14 amino acids. The CDR3 region has the DNA TGTGCCAGCAGCTCCGGGATTGGAAATTCACCCCTCCACTTT. Protein: CASSSGIGNSPLHF.

The rearrangement uses TRBV5-5 and TRBJ2-1, with TRBD1 matching over 9 bases. The V gene's germline CDR1 is SGHKS and CDR2 YYEKEE (reference sequence). This CDR3 is 14 amino acids long. V lost 1 base and J lost 9; bases outside the gene matches: 5. The CDR3: CASSLNRGQVEQFF. The CDR3 DNA is TGTGCCAGCAGCTTGAACAGGGGGCAGGTTGAGCAGTTCTTC.

The chain uses TRBV12-3 or TRBV12-4 and TRBJ1-2; perhaps TRBD1 as D (5 bases). The CDR3 length is 13 residues. Trimming pared 7 bases from V and 8 bases from J, leaving 17 bases between. The CDR3 sequence: CASTQGPGWGYTF. CDR3 nucleotide sequence: TGTGCCAGCACTCAGGGCCCAGGATGGGGCTACACCTTC.

The chain recombines TRBV18 with TRBJ2-7; the D gene is possibly TRBD2 (6 bases). This CDR3 region has 16 residues. Trimming removed 3 bases from V and 1 base from J, with 16 bases in between. Germline-derived CDR1 and CDR2 are KGHSH and LQKENI. This CDR3 is CASSPIPGVKSYEQYF. The CDR3 DNA reads as TGTGCCAGCTCACCGATCCCGGGAGTAAAATCCTACGAGCAGTACTTC.

This clonotype was counted only a few times. J is TRBJ2-7 and V is TRBV6-6, with a weak D call TRBD1 (5 bases). V lost 2 bases to trimming and J lost 1 base, with 6 bases between them. The V gene's germline CDR1 is MNHNY and CDR2 SVGAGI (reference sequence). The CDR3 loop spans 13 amino acids. The CDR3 region is CASSYQGSYEQYF. In nucleotides, the CDR3 is TGTGCCAGCAGTTACCAGGGTTCCTACGAGCAGTACTTC.

This sequence joins TRBV7-2 and TRBJ2-4; D is unresolved. Germline V gives CDR1 SGHTA, CDR2 FQGNSA. The CDR3 consists of 15 residues. V was shortened by 3 bases and J by 2 bases, with 11 bases between the two germline ends. The DNA for the CDR3 is TGTGCCAGCAGCTTTGGCCCGTCGTCCAAAAACATTCAGTACTTC. Protein sequence: CASSFGPSSKNIQYF.

This sequence joins TRBV6-4 and TRBJ2-3; TRBD1 aligns across 8 bases. Per germline, CDR1 MRHNA and CDR2 SNTAGT. This CDR3 has 14 residues. Trimming at V came to 0 bases and at J to 5 bases, leaving 1 base not matched to a gene. The CDR3 DNA reads as TGTGCCAGCAGTGACTCTGACAGGGGAGATACGCAGTATTTT. As protein: CASSDSDRGDTQYF.

The chain has TRBV13 and TRBJ1-3; no clear D gene. CDR3 length equals 14 residues. V lost 2 bases, J lost 4 bases, and 9 bases lay in between. Germline CDR1 reads PRHDT; CDR2 reads FYEKMQ (reference sequence). CDR3 nucleotide sequence: TGTGCCAGCAGCTTATACGGGAGAGGAAACACCATATATTTT. Translated, it gives CASSLYGRGNTIYF.